This TCR beta chain was sequenced for a study of T cell responses to AZD1222 COVID-19 vaccine. Some clones are missing from TCRdb's copy, which holds only in-frame ones; the method was immunoSEQ multiplex PCR. Found here are roughly 180,000 clones, about 95% of them singletons; the top ten hold about 0.6%. V was pared by 8 bases and J by 0 bases, with 13 bases between. CDR3 length: 14 residues. The germline gives CDR1 MGHRA, CDR2 YSYEKL. This receptor was taken from an adult in good health. Sequenced here: peripheral blood, sampled on day 0 of AZD1222 vaccination. The chain uses TRBV4-1 and TRBJ1-1, with D unclear. DNA of the CDR3: TGCGCCAGCCTTCCGGGGAGCATGAACACTGAAGCTTTCTTT. Its protein product is CASLPGSMNTEAFF.